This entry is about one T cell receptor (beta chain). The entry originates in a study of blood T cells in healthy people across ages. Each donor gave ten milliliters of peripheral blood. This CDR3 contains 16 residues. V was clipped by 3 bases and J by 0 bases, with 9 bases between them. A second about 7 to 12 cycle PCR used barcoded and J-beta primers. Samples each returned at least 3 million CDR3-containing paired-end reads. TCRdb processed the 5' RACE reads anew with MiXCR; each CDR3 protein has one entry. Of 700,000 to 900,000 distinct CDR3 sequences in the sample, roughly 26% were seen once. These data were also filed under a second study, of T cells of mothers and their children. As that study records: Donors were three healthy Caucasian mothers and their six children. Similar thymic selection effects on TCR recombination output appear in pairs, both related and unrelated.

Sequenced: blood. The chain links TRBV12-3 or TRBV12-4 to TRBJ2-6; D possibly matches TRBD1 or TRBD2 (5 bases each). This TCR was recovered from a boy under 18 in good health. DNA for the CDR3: TGTGCCAGCAGTTTCGAGGGGAGCTCTGGGGCCAACGTCCTGACTTTC. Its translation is CASSFEGSSGANVLTF.